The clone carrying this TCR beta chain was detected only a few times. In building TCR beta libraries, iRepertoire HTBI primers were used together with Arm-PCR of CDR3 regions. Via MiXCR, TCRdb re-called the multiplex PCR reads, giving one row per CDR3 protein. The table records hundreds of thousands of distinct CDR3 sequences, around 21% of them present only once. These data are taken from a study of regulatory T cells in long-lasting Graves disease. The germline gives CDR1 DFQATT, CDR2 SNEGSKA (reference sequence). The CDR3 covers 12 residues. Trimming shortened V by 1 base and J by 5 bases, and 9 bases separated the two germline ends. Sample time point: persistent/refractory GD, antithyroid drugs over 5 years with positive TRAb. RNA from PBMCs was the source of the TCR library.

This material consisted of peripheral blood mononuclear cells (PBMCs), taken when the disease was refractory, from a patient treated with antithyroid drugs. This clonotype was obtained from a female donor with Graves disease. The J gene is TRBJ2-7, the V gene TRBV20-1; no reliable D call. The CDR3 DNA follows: TGCAGTGCTAGAGCGTCCACCGACGAGCAGTACTTC. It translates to CSARASTDEQYF.